This T cell receptor (beta chain) was observed in a study of T cell changes during pregnancy in multiple sclerosis. This CDR3 is 14 amino acids long. Per the germline V gene, CDR1 is GTSNPN and CDR2 is SVGIG (reference sequence). Trimming took 3 bases from V and 5 from J, leaving 16 bases between them. Produced via immunoSEQ multiplex PCR; TCRdb's table is partial and in-frame only. The repertoire consists of 65,000 to 85,000 clones, with around nine tenths occurring once and the leading ten covering around 0.22%. The sequence was obtained from a female donor with multiple sclerosis, enrolled in a pregnancy study. The sequencing here drew on CD4+ T cells from peripheral blood mononuclear cells, taken before pregnancy. V usage is TRBV30 and J usage is TRBJ1-2, with D possibly TRBD1 on 5 matching bases. The CDR3 loop reads CAWSDTRVGYGYTF. DNA of the CDR3: TGTGCCTGGAGCGACACCAGGGTGGGATATGGCTACACCTTC.